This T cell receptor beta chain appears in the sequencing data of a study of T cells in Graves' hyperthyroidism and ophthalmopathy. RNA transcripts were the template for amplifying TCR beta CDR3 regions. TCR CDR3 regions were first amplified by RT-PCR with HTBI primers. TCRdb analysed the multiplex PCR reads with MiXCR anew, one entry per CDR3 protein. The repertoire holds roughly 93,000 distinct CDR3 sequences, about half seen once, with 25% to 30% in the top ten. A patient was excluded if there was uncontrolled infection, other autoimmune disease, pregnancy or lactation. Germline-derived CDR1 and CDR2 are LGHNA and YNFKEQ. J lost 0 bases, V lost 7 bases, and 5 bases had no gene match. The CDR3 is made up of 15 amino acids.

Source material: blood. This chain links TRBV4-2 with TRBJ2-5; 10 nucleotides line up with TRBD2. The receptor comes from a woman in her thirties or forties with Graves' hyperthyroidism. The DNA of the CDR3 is TGTGCCAGCACCCTAGGACTAGCGGACCAAGAGACCCAGTACTTC. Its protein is CASTLGLADQETQYF.